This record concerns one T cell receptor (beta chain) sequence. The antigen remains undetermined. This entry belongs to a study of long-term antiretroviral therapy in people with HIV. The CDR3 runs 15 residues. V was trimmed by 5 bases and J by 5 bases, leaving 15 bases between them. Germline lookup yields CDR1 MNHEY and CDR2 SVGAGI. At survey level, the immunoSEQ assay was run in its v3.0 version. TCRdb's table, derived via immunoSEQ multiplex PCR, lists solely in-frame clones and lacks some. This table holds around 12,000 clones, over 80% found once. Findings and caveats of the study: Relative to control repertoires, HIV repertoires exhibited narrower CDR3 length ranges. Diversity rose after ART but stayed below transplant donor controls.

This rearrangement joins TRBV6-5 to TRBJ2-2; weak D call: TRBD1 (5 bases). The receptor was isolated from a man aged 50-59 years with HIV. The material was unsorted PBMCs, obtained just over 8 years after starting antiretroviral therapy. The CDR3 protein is CASSADTGLTGELFF. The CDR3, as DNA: TGTGCCAGCAGTGCCGATACAGGCTTAACCGGGGAGCTGTTTTTT.